This T cell receptor (beta chain) was sequenced for a study of shared clonotypes between healthy human individuals. The protocol was immunoSEQ multiplex PCR, while the TCRdb copy is restricted to in-frame clones and leaves out a portion. The sample shows around 2,000,000 clones, just under 95% of them seen only once. This CDR3 comprises 13 residues. Germline loops: CDR1 SQVTM, CDR2 ANQGSEA. V shed 4 bases and J 2 bases; nucleotides not matched to a gene: 4. The naive CD8 fraction comprised CD45RO-negative cells positively selected for CCR7 and excluded terminally differentiated effector memory CD45RA+ cells. To note about this clone: Its antigen is not identified. The sample has other DNA sequences that encode this CDR3 too.

Notes on the study in general: A small donor pool kept down the genetic and exposure-history diversity that was represented. All-four-donor shared clonotypes had higher generation probabilities than non-shared clonotypes did.

The rearrangement uses TRBV29-1 and TRBJ2-7; 8 bases align to TRBD1. The sequenced sample was naive CD8+ T cells sorted from blood. This TCR derives from a man aged 18 to 30 in good health. CDR3 protein: CSVARGPTYEQYF. The CDR3 nucleotides are TGCAGCGTTGCCAGGGGGCCCACCTACGAGCAGTACTTC.